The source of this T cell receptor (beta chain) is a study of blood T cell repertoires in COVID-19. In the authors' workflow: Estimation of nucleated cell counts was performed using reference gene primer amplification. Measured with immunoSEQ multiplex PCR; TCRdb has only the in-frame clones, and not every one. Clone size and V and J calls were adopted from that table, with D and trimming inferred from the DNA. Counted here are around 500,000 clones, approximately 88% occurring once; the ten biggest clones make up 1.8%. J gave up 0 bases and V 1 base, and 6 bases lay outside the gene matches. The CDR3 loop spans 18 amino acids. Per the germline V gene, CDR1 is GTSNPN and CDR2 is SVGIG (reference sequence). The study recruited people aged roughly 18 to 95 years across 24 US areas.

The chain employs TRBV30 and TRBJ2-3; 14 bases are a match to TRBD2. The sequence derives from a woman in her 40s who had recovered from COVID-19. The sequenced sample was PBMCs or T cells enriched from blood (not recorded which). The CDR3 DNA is TGTGCCTGGAGTGGCGGACTAGCGGGAGGATCTAGCACAGATACGCAGTATTTT. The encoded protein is CAWSGGLAGGSSTDTQYF.